Included here is one T cell receptor (beta chain) sequence, with context. Its specificity is unknown. The data derive from a study of T cells expressing NK-cell markers. Study context: Researchers got TCR beta repertoires out of sorted CD3+CD56+NKG2C+, CD3+CD56+NKG2C- and CD3+CD56-NKG2C+ T cells. Notes on the study in general: For several donors, these clonotypes were likewise the leading ones in the CD3+CD56-NKG2C+ fraction. Evidence did not settle whether expanded NKG2C+ T cell clones targeted HCMV.

CDR3 length equals 18 residues. Germline assignment: CDR1 SGHDN and CDR2 FVKESK. TCRdb reprocessed the 5' RACE reads and keeps a single row for each CDR3 protein, giving no DNA. This sample's clone table lists hundreds of thousands of distinct CDR3 sequences. This TCR derives from a young man in good health. The rearrangement joins TRBV14 to TRBJ2-3; TCRdb's D gene call, TRBD2, goes unchecked for lack of DNA. Sequencing used blood T cells: a sorted CD56 or NKG2C T cell subset, CD4+ or CD8+ T cells, or bulk PBMC T cells (not recorded which). The CDR3 sequence: CASSQDGRLAGATDTQYF.